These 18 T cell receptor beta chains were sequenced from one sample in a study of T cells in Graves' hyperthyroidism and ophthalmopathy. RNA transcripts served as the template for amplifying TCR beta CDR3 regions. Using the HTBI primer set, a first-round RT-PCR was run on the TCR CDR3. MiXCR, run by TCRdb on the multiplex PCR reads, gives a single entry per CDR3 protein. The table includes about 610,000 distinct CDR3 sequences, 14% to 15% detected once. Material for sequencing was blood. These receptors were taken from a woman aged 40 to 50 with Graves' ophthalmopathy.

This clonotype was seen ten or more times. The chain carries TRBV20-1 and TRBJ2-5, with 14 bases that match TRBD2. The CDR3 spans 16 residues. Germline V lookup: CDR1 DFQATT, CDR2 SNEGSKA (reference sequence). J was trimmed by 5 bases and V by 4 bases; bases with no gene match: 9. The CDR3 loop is CSATGTSGSVRETQYF. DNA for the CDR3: TGCAGTGCTACCGGGACTAGCGGGAGCGTTCGGGAGACCCAGTACTTC.

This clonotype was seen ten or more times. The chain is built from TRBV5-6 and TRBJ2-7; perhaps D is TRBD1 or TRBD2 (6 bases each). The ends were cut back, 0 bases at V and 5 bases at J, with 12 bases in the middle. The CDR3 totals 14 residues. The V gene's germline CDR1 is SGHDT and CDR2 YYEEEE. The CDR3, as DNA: TGTGCCAGCAGCTTGGGCCCCGGGGGCCACGAGCAGTACTTC. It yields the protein CASSLGPGGHEQYF. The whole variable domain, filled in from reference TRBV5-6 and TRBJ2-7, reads DAGVTQSPTHLIKTRGQQVTLRCSPKSGHDTVSWYQQALGQGPQFIFQYYEEEERQRGNFPDRFSGHQFPNYSSELNVNALLLGDSALYLCASSLGPGGHEQYFGPGTRLTVT.

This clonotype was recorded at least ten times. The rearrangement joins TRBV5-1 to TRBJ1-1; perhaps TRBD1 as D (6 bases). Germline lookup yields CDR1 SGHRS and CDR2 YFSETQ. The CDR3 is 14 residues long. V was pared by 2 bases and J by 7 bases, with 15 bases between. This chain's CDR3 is CASSFVGARGEAFF. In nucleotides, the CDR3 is TGCGCCAGCAGCTTCGTGGGGGCTAGAGGTGAAGCTTTCTTT.

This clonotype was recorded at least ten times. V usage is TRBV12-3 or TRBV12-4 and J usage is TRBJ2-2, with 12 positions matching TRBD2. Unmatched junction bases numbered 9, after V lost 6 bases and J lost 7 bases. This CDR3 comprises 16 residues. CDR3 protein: CASRASGRAQNGELFF. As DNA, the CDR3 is TGTGCCAGCAGGGCTAGCGGGAGGGCCCAAAACGGGGAGCTGTTTTTT.

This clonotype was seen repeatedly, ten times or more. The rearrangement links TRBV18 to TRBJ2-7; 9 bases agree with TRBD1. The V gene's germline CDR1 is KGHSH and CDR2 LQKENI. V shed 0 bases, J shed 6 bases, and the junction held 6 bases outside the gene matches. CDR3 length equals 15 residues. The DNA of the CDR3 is TGTGCCAGCTCACCACCGACCGGACAGGGGTCCGAGCAGTACTTC. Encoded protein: CASSPPTGQGSEQYF.

CDR3 protein: CASRVLAGEGETQYF. The DNA of the CDR3 is TGTGCCAGCAGAGTCTTAGCGGGAGAGGGAGAGACCCAGTACTTC. V gene TRBV7-9 combines with J gene TRBJ2-5; 9 positions match TRBD2. V lost 6 bases, J lost 4 bases, and 9 bases stayed unmatched. Germline assignment: CDR1 SEHNR and CDR2 FQNEAQ (reference sequence). This CDR3 spans 15 amino acids.

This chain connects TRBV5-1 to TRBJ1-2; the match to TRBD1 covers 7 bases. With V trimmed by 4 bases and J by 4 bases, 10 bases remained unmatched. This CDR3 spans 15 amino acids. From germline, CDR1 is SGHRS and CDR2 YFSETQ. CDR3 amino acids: CASSQGPGTAYGYTF. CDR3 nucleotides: TGCGCCAGCAGCCAGGGCCCCGGGACAGCCTATGGCTACACCTTC.

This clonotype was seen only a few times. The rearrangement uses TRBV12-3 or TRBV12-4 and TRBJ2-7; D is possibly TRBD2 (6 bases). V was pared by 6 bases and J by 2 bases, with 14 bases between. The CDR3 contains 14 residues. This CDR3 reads CASSQGGTAYEQYF. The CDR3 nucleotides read TGTGCCAGCAGCCAAGGCGGGACGGCCTACGAGCAGTACTTC.

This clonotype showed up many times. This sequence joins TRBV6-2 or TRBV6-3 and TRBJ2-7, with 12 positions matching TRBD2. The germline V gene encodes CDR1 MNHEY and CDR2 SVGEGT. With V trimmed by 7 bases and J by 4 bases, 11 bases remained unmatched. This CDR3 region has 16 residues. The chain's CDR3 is CASTRGLAGAQYEQYF. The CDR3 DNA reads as TGTGCCAGCACGAGGGGACTAGCGGGCGCACAGTACGAGCAGTACTTC.

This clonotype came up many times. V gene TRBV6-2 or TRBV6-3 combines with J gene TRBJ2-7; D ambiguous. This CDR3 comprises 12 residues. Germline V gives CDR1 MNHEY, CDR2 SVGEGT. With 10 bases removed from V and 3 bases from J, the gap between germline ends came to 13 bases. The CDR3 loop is CATLPVGYEQYF. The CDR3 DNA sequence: TGTGCCACCCTGCCGGTGGGCTACGAGCAGTACTTC.

CDR3: CASSVGGSLSTEAFF. Written as DNA, the CDR3 is TGTGCCAGCAGCGTAGGCGGGTCCCTCAGCACTGAAGCTTTCTTT. The rearrangement links TRBV9 to TRBJ1-1; D uncertain. V was clipped by 0 bases and J by 4 bases, with 13 bases between them. This CDR3 has 15 residues. Germline CDR1 is SGDLS and CDR2 is YYNGEE. Complete variable domain (other parts from reference TRBV9 and TRBJ1-1): DSGVTQTPKHLITATGQRVTLRCSPRSGDLSVYWYQQSLDQGLQFLIQYYNGEERAKGNILERFSAQQFPDLHSELNLSSLELGDSALYFCASSVGGSLSTEAFFGQGTRLTVV.

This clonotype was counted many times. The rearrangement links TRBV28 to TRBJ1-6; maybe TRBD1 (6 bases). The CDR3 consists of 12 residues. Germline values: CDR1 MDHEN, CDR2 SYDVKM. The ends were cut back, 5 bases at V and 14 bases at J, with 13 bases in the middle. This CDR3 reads CASSPTGLALHF. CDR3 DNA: TGTGCCAGCAGTCCTACAGGGCTAGCCCTCCACTTT.

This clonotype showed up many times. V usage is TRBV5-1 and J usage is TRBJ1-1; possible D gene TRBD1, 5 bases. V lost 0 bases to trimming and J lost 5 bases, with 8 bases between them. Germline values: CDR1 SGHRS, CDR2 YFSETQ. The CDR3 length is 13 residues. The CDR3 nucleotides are TGCGCCAGCAGCTTGGGGGGGGAAACTGAAGCTTTCTTT. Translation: CASSLGGETEAFF.

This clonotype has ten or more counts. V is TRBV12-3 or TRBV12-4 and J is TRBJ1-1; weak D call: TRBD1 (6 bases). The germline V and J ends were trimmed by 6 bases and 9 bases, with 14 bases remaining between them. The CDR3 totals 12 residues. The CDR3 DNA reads TGTGCCAGCAGCCCGGGGGGGCCGAAAGCTTTCTTT. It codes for CASSPGGPKAFF.

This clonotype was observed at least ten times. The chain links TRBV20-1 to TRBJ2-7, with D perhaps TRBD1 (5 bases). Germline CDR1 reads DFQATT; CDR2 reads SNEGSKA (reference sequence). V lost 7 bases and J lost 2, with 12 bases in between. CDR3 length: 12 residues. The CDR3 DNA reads TGCAGTGGCTCCGAGACAGCCTACGAGCAGTACTTC. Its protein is CSGSETAYEQYF.

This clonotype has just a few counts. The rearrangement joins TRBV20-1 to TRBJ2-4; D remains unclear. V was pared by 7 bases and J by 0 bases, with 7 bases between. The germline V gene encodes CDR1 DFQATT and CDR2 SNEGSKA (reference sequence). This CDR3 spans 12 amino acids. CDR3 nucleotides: TGCAGTGGTATCATAGCCAAAAACATTCAGTACTTC. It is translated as CSGIIAKNIQYF.

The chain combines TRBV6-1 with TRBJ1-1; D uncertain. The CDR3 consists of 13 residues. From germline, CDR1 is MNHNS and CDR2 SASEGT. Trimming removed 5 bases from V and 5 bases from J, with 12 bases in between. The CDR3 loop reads CASSPGPLTEAFF. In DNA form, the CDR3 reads TGTGCCAGCAGTCCAGGCCCTTTAACTGAAGCTTTCTTT.

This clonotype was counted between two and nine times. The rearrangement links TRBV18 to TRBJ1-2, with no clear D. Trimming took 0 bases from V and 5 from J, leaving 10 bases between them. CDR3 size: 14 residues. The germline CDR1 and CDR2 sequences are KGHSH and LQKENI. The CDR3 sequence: CASSPPTHQYGYTF. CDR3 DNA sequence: TGTGCCAGCTCACCACCAACTCATCAGTATGGCTACACCTTC.